One T cell receptor (beta chain) is described in this entry. Its cognate antigen is unknown. The sample is drawn from a study of blood T cells in healthy people across ages. General observations from the study: Relative to aged donors, long-lived donors carried more naive CD4+ cells and displayed higher diversity.

There are 10 residues in the CDR3. The V end lost 7 bases, the J end lost 13 bases, and 11 bases lay between the germline ends. Per the germline V gene, CDR1 is MNHNS and CDR2 is SASEGT. Primed by a sample-barcoded 5' primer and a J-beta primer mix, a second PCR proceeded for 7 to 11 cycles. TCRdb passed the 5' RACE reads through MiXCR, listing each CDR3 protein once. The sample has 600,000 to 800,000 distinct CDR3 sequences, over 40% seen once. This clonotype was obtained from a woman of 80 years or more in good health. Sequenced sample: blood. The rearrangement joins TRBV6-1 to TRBJ2-1; D unclear. Written as DNA, the CDR3 is TGTGCCAGCAAAGATGAGACCCAGTTCTTC. It translates to CASKDETQFF.